The T cell receptor beta chain described here comes from a study of technical replicates of blood from a handful of donors. Method: immunoSEQ multiplex PCR; TCRdb's copy keeps in-frame clones and lacks some. The table lists approximately 81,000 clones, roughly 96% of them singletons, with under 0.2% in the top ten. Per germline, CDR1 GTSNPN and CDR2 SVGIG (reference sequence). The CDR3 runs to 12 residues. V was pared by 3 bases and J by 5 bases, with 0 bases of the junction left unmatched. This sequence was found in a human donor in good health. The chain combines TRBV30 with TRBJ2-2, with 7 nucleotides matching TRBD2. Sequenced sample: T cells isolated from PBMCs. CDR3 residues: CAWSGGTGELFF. For the CDR3, the DNA is TGTGCCTGGAGCGGGGGGACCGGGGAGCTGTTTTTT.